This entry concerns a single T cell receptor (beta chain). Its recognized antigen is unknown. Base quality data are lacking; no much larger clone is found one base away. Additional DNA sequences in this sample encode the identical CDR3. After removal of 5 bases from V and 3 bases from J, the junction retains 3 bases not matched to a gene. The germline V gene sets CDR1 to MDHEN and CDR2 to SYDVKM. The CDR3 has 16 amino acids, counting the end cysteine and phenylalanine. CDR3 DNA is the only sequence kept; it has 48 bases, read in frame from the first base. This entry is derived from a study of shared T cell receptors in the human thymus (dated by TCRdb to the early 2020s). Background for the entire study: The study examined how the human thymus generates shared, self-reactive T-cell receptor alpha chains.

The library was made by the immunoSEQ multiplex PCR assay. TCRdb stores this immuneACCESS table with in-frame sequences only. Part of the clones is absent; in the studies checked, under half of the shortfall reflects unresolved V genes, and no reason is known for the rest. The sample has some 700,000 clones on record, 88% of them singletons. The top ten clones comprise about 0.01% of the sample. In addition, the sample was reused for a study of human thymus T cells. The second source states: The donors were immunologically healthy infants in Finland who had open corrective cardiac surgery for congenital heart defects. Thymus tissue was obtained as surgical resects removed during corrective cardiac surgery. Usage of V and J gene segments appeared to be biased in both the thymic and the peripheral blood repertoires. The related research found that thymic TCR repertoires overlapped highly between unrelated individuals. The study characterized TCR alpha and beta repertoires from eight infant thymus samples and four related peripheral blood samples. Donor ages ranged from roughly 6 to 250 days, and the cohort comprised about six male and a couple of female infants. After being mechanically released from the tissue, thymocytes were kept at -70 degrees C in pellets of roughly 9.5-32 million cells. A QIAsymphony instrument was used to extract genomic DNA from the frozen cell pellets. TCRB and TCRAD loci were amplified from a standardized quantity of quality-controlled genomic DNA using the immunoSEQ multiplex PCR assay. The V(D)J region was spanned by amplicons of a length sufficient to cover the CDR3 and to identify V and J genes. The commercial immunoSEQ service was used to sequence amplicons on an Illumina platform. Primer bias and sequencing errors were corrected as previously described, and TCRAD and TCRB definitions were based on the IMGT database. immunoSEQ Analyzer 3.0 and VDJTools were used for repertoire analysis, which covered basic statistics, V/J segment usage, diversity estimates, rarefaction and pairwise overlap. Diversity was estimated using the Chao1, ChaoE, Efron-Thisted, Shannon and inverse Simpson indices, and was also estimated on datasets down-sampled to the size of the smallest sample. Repertoire overlap used strict matching of CDR3 nucleotide sequence, V gene and J gene, with Jaccard-based multidimensional scaling clustering. On average, roughly 810,000 unique TCRB clonotypes were obtained from thymus samples, compared with 65,000 to 90,000 from blood samples.

The sequencing input was thymocytes. The source of this sequence is a boy younger than two with a congenital heart defect. Donor details come from another sample of the same person, matched by shared clones. This receptor chain uses TRBV28 and TRBJ2-3; 15 central nucleotides agree with TRBD2. The CDR3 has the sequence CASSPGLAGGTDTQYF. The nucleotides are TGTGCCAGCAGTCCGGGACTAGCGGGAGGTACAGATACGCAGTATTTT. The CDR3 plus the reference TRBV28 and TRBJ2-3 genes for the other parts give the full variable domain: DVKVTQSSRYLVKRTGEKVFLECVQDMDHENMFWYRQDPGLGLRLIYFSYDVKMKEKGDIPEGYSVSREKKERFSLILESASTNQTSMYLCASSPGLAGGTDTQYFGPGTRLTVL.